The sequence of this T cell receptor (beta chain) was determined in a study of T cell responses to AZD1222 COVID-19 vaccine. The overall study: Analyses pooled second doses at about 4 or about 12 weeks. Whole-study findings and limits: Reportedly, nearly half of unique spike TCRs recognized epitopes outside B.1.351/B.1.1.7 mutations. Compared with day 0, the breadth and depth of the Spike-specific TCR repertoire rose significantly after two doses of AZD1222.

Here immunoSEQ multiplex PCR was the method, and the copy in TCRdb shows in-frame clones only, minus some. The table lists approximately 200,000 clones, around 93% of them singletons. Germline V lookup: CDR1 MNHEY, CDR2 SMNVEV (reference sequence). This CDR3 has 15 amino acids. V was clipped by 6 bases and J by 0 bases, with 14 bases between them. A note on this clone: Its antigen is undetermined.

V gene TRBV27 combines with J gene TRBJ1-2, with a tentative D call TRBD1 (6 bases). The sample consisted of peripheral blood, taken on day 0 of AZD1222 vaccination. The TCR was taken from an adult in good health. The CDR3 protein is CASRQTGNTNYGYTF. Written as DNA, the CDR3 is TGTGCCAGCAGACAGACAGGAAATACTAACTATGGCTACACCTTC.